A single sample gave rise to the 20 T cell receptor beta chains below, sequenced in a study of T cell clonality in common variable immunodeficiency. Sequencing was performed with immunoSEQ multiplex PCR; in TCRdb, only in-frame clones are kept and a portion is missing. This sample carries under 45,000 clones, none of them present only once. Input material: peripheral blood mononuclear cells. These receptors all stem from a person aged 18 to 70 in good health.

This clone was recorded at least ten times. The read ends 3 residues before the CDR3 terminus; that terminus is restored from the germline J gene. The rearrangement uses TRBV2 and TRBJ2-5; 10 nucleotides align to TRBD2. Germline CDR1 is SNHLY and CDR2 is FYNNEI. V trimming: 6 bases; J trimming: 2 bases; junction bases outside the gene matches: 9. The CDR3 has 16 residues. CDR3 in amino acids: CASRAGGAGGQETQYF. The DNA read from the CDR3 is TGTGCCAGCAGAGCGGGAGGGGCAGGGGGTCAAGAGACC.

This clone was counted ten times or more. The CDR3 end falls 3 residues outside the read, so it is completed with the germline J gene. The chain recombines TRBV5-1 with TRBJ2-5; D is tentatively TRBD1 or TRBD2 (5 bases each). V lost 0 bases, J lost 5 bases, and 14 bases lay in between. Germline V gives CDR1 SGHRS, CDR2 YFSETQ. The CDR3 totals 15 residues. CDR3 region: CASSLGGSGRETQYF. The part of the CDR3 DNA that was read is TGCGCCAGCAGCTTGGGAGGGTCAGGGCGGGAGACC.

This clone was seen ten or more times. The read falls 3 residues short of the CDR3 end, and the missing part is taken from the germline J gene. The chain couples TRBV18 to TRBJ2-3, with 7 bases matching TRBD2. CDR1 and CDR2 (germline): KGHSH, LQKENI. V trimming: 2 bases; J trimming: 1 base; junction bases outside the gene matches: 6. The CDR3 runs 16 residues. The CDR3 loop is CASSPVGRGGTDTQYF. The sequenced part of the CDR3 DNA is TGTGCCAGCTCACCAGTGGGCCGGGGGGGCACAGATACG. Full variable domain (rest looked up from reference TRBV18 and TRBJ2-3): NAGVMQNPRHLVRRRGQEARLRCSPMKGHSHVYWYRQLPEEGLKFMVYLQKENIIDESGMPKERFSAEFPKEGPSILRIQQVVRGDSAAYFCASSPVGRGGTDTQYFGPGTRLTVL.

This clone was seen many times. The CDR3 goes on 3 residues after the read ends, and that part is filled in from the germline J gene. The chain has TRBV20-1 and TRBJ2-7, with 9 nucleotides matching TRBD1. There are 15 residues in the CDR3. CDR1 and CDR2 from the germline V gene are DFQATT and SNEGSKA (reference sequence). V was clipped by 1 base and J by 0 bases; unmatched bases: 4. Incomplete CDR3 DNA: TGCAGTGCTAGAGGCCTGACAGGGGGCTCCTACGAG. Protein: CSARGLTGGSYE. The full CDR3 reads CSARGLTGGSYEQYF.

At least ten counts were recorded for this clone. The read gets to within 3 residues of the CDR3 end, and the germline J gene fills in the rest. The chain couples TRBV10-3 to TRBJ2-7, with TRBD2 as a possible D gene (7 bases). Germline assignment: CDR1 ENHRY and CDR2 SYGVKD. The CDR3 is made up of 16 amino acids. V was pared by 8 bases and J by 4 bases, with 24 bases between. The CDR3 reads CAIGNPGGLADYEQYF. CDR3 bases read: TGTGCCATCGGGAACCCTGGGGGGCTAGCGGATTACGAG.

This clone was detected many times. The CDR3 end is not reached by the read, which stops 3 residues before it; the germline J gene fills it in. The chain links TRBV30 to TRBJ2-1, with TRBD1 identical over 7 bases. V lost 1 base to trimming and J lost 8 bases; unmatched junction nucleotides: 2. The CDR3 has 12 residues. Germline CDR1 reads GTSNPN; CDR2 reads SVGIG (reference sequence). The DNA read from the CDR3 is TGTGCCTGGAGTGCTGGGACAGATGAG. The encoded protein is CAWSAGTDE. In full, the CDR3 reads CAWSAGTDEQFF.

This clone was seen more than once but under ten times. The read stops 3 residues short of the end of the CDR3; the missing end is completed from the germline J gene. V is TRBV7-9 and J is TRBJ2-7; D possibly corresponds to TRBD2 (5 bases). Trimming stripped 5 bases from V and 5 bases from J, with 16 bases between. The CDR3 spans 14 residues. Germline CDR1 and CDR2: SEHNR and FQNEAQ (reference sequence). The part of the CDR3 DNA that was read is TGTGCCAGCAGCCCCCGGGGTGTAAGCCACGAG. This codes for CASSPRGVSHE. The full-length CDR3 reads as CASSPRGVSHEQYF.

This clone occurred many times. The read gets to within 3 residues of the CDR3 end, and the germline J gene fills in the rest. The V call is TRBV11-2, the J call TRBJ2-1; D call uncertain. The CDR3 is 12 amino acids. Between the trimmed V and J ends, which lost 5 bases and 7 bases, there was a span of 9 bases. Germline V gene sequence: CDR1 SGHAT, CDR2 FQNNGV. The DNA read from the CDR3 is TGTGCCAGCAGCCCGCAGAGGAATGAG. It translates to CASSPQRNE. The entire CDR3 protein is CASSPQRNEQFF.

This clone was picked up many times. The CDR3 is cut off 3 residues early in the read; its end comes from the germline J gene. V usage is TRBV19 and J usage is TRBJ1-5; D call uncertain. The CDR3 is made up of 16 amino acids. The ends were cut back, 1 base at V and 0 bases at J, with 10 bases in the middle. CDR1 and CDR2 from the germline V gene are LNHDA and SQIVND (reference sequence). CDR3 DNA (partial): TGTGCCAGTAGTATAGGACAACCCTATAGCAATCAGCCC. Amino acids: CASSIGQPYSNQP. In full, the CDR3 reads CASSIGQPYSNQPQHF.

Only a few counts were recorded for this clone. The read halts 3 residues ahead of the CDR3 end, with the missing end drawn from the germline J gene. V gene TRBV5-8 combines with J gene TRBJ2-1; the match to TRBD2 covers 7 bases. Germline V gene lookup returns CDR1 SGHTS and CDR2 YDEGEE. The CDR3 length is 15 residues. J was trimmed by 4 bases and V by 5 bases; bases with no gene match: 9. The CDR3: CASSLEPSGYNEQFF. CDR3 bases read: TGTGCCAGCAGTCTAGAGCCTAGCGGATACAATGAG. The whole variable domain, filled in from reference TRBV5-8 and TRBJ2-1, reads EAGVTQSPTHLIKTRGQQATLRCSPISGHTSVYWYQQALGLGLQFLLWYDEGEERNRGNFPPRFSGRQFPNYSSELNVNALELEDSALYLCASSLEPSGYNEQFFGPGTRLTVL.

This clone was seen at least ten times. The CDR3 goes on 3 residues after the read ends, and that part is filled in from the germline J gene. The chain has TRBV24-1 and TRBJ1-1; D not certain. Germline CDR1 is KGHDR and CDR2 is SFDVKD. The CDR3 runs to 12 residues. V was shortened by 2 bases and J by 5 bases, with 5 bases between the two germline ends. The part of the CDR3 DNA that was read is TGTGCCACCAGTGATTCGGGGACTGAA. Amino acids: CATSDSGTE. The full CDR3 is CATSDSGTEAFF.

In this sample, this clone turned up many times. The read falls 3 residues short of the CDR3 end, and the missing part is taken from the germline J gene. The chain carries TRBV19 and TRBJ2-7; D unresolved. CDR3 length: 12 residues. CDR1 and CDR2 (germline): LNHDA, SQIVND (reference sequence). V was trimmed by 7 bases and J by 3 bases, leaving 10 bases between them. The covered CDR3 bases are TGTGCCAGTAAAGGGCAGGACTACGAG. It yields the protein CASKGQDYE. From start to end, the CDR3 is CASKGQDYEQYF.

This clone was observed many times. Read sequence stops 3 residues before the CDR3 end, and the germline J gene provides the missing end. The J gene is TRBJ1-5, the V gene TRBV19; perhaps TRBD1 as D (6 bases). There are 15 residues in the CDR3. Per germline, CDR1 LNHDA and CDR2 SQIVND (reference sequence). V dropped 7 bases and J dropped 2 bases, with 15 bases sitting between them. CDR3 sequence reads: CASNILDSRNQPQHF. Incomplete CDR3 DNA: TGTGCCAGTAACATCCTGGACAGCCGCAATCAGCCC.

This clone was observed many times. The read comes to an end 3 residues before the CDR3 does, leaving the germline J gene to fill in the end. The chain joins TRBV7-9 to TRBJ2-7; D possibly corresponds to TRBD1 (5 bases). CDR1 is SEHNR, CDR2 FQNEAQ, per germline (reference sequence). V was trimmed by 5 bases and J by 1 base, leaving 9 bases between them. The CDR3 spans 13 residues. The CDR3 loop reads CASSQDRSYEQYF. The sequenced part of the CDR3 DNA is TGTGCCAGCAGCCAAGACAGATCCTACGAG.

The sample holds many counts of this clone. The read terminates 3 residues ahead of where the CDR3 ends, so the germline J gene completes it. V is TRBV7-3 and J is TRBJ2-7; 7 bases agree with TRBD2. Germline V gene lookup returns CDR1 SGHTA and CDR2 FQGTGA. The J segment lost 5 bases and the V segment lost 5 bases, leaving 6 bases of the junction unmatched. The CDR3 runs 13 residues. The CDR3 region is CASSSGVGDEQYF. The CDR3 bases that were read are TGTGCCAGCAGCAGCGGGGTTGGCGACGAG.

This clone was seen repeatedly, ten times or more. The CDR3 is cut off 3 residues early in the read; its end comes from the germline J gene. The chain couples TRBV13 to TRBJ2-3; TRBD2 matches at 7 bases. Germline CDR1 reads PRHDT; CDR2 reads FYEKMQ (reference sequence). This CDR3 comprises 12 residues. The sequenced CDR3 bases are TGTGCCAGCACCGGACTAGGCAGAACG. Its translation is CASTGLGRT. Given in full, the CDR3 is CASTGLGRTQYF.

This clone was found many times. The read ends 3 residues early relative to the CDR3; the germline J gene fills the gap. This sequence joins TRBV4-1 and TRBJ2-1; 13 bases fit TRBD2. This CDR3 contains 17 residues. Germline CDR1 is MGHRA and CDR2 is YSYEKL. V lost 0 bases to trimming and J lost 7 bases; unmatched junction nucleotides: 6. The chain's CDR3 is CASSQEETSGRPNEQFF. The CDR3 bases that were read are TGCGCCAGCAGCCAAGAAGAGACTAGCGGGAGGCCTAATGAG.

Of note for this clone: The CDR3 extends 3 residues past the end of the read, so its final part is completed from the germline J gene. This chain uses TRBV30 with TRBJ1-2; 7 nucleotides line up with TRBD1. Per the germline V gene, CDR1 is GTSNPN and CDR2 is SVGIG (reference sequence). The CDR3 has 14 residues. CDR3 sequence reads: CAWRGTESSYDYTF. CDR3 DNA (partial): TGTGCCTGGAGGGGGACAGAGTCCTCCTACGAC. The full variable domain, completed using reference TRBV30 and TRBJ1-2, is SQTIHQWPATLVQPVGSPLSLECTVEGTSNPNLYWYRQAAGRGLQLLFYSVGIGQISSEVPQNLSASRPQDRQFILSSKKLLLSDSGFYLCAWRGTESSYDYTFGSGTRLTVV.

At least ten counts were recorded for this clone. The sequenced fragment ends 3 residues before the CDR3 boundary, so the rest is inferred from the germline J gene. This chain joins TRBV18 and TRBJ2-5, with D unresolved. Deletions cut 4 bases from V and 2 bases from J, with 8 bases between. Germline values: CDR1 KGHSH, CDR2 LQKENI. The CDR3 has 13 amino acids. CDR3 DNA (partial): TGTGCCAGCTCACTGGGCGAACAAGAGACC. Amino acid sequence: CASSLGEQET. The whole CDR3 protein reads CASSLGEQETQYF.

This clone was detected many times. The sequenced fragment ends 3 residues before the CDR3 boundary, so the rest is inferred from the germline J gene. J is TRBJ2-2 and V is TRBV6-2 or TRBV6-3, with D possibly TRBD1 on 5 matching bases. Germline CDR1 reads MNHEY; CDR2 reads SVGEGT. The ends were cut back, 3 bases at V and 6 bases at J, with 11 bases in the middle. The CDR3 length is 14 residues. CDR3 protein: CASSYSGLAGELFF. The covered CDR3 bases are TGTGCCAGCAGTTATTCAGGGTTGGCCGGGGAG.